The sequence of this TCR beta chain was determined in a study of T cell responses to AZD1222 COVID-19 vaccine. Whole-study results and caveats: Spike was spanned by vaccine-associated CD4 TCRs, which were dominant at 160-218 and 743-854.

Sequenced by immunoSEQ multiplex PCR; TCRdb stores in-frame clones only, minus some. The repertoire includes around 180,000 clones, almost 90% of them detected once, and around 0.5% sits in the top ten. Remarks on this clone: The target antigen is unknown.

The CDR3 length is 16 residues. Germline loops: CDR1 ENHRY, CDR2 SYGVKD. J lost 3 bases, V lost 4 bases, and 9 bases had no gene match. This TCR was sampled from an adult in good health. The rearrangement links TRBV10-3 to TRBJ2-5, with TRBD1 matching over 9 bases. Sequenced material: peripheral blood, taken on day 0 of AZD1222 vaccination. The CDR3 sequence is CAISASPGQGKETQYF. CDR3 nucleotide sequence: TGTGCCATCAGTGCTTCCCCAGGACAGGGGAAAGAGACCCAGTACTTC.